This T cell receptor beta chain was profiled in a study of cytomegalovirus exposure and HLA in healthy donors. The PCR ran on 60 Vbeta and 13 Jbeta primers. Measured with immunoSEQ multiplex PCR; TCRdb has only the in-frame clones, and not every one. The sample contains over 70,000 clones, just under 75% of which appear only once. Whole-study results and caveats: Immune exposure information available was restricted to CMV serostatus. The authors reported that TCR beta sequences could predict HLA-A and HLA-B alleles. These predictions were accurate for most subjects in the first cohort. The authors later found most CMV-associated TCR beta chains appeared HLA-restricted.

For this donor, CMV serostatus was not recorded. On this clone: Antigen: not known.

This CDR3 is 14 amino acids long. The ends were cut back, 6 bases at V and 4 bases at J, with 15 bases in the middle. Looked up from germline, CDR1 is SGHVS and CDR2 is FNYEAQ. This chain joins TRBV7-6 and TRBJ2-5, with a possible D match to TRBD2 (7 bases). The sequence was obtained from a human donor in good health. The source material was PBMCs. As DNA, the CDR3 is TGTGCCAGCAGGGGGGCGGGAGAGGGAGAGACCCAGTACTTC. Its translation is CASRGAGEGETQYF.